A selection of T cell receptor beta chains follows, all from one sample in a study of blood T cell repertoires in COVID-19. Assay used: immunoSEQ multiplex PCR; TCRdb lists only in-frame clones, some missing. The repertoire holds about 130,000 clones, with around four fifths as singletons. The sample comprised peripheral blood. All receptors derive from a man aged 60 to 69 who had recovered from COVID-19. Each CDR3 is given with its conserved first and last residue. Each record gives: clone size, V gene, J gene, D gene, CDR3 protein, CDR3 DNA. A D gene is named only where the DNA matches it firmly. Clone size appears in some rows only: once, few, many, or a class for an expanded clone.

clone_size: -; v_call: TRBV5-1; j_call: TRBJ1-2; d_call: -; cdr3_aa: CASSALQQANYGYTF; cdr3_nt: TGCGCCAGCAGCGCACTTCAACAGGCTAACTATGGCTACACCTTC
clone_size: -; v_call: TRBV24-1; j_call: TRBJ2-3; d_call: TRBD2; cdr3_aa: CATSEKGGLTDTQYF; cdr3_nt: TGTGCCACCAGTGAAAAGGGAGGGCTCACAGATACGCAGTATTTT
clone_size: -; v_call: TRBV4-1; j_call: TRBJ2-7; d_call: TRBD2; cdr3_aa: CASSQVPVAGEQYF; cdr3_nt: TGCGCCAGCAGCCAAGTTCCAGTAGCGGGCGAGCAGTACTTC
clone_size: -; v_call: TRBV4-2; j_call: TRBJ2-1; d_call: -; cdr3_aa: CASSQEIDTNEQFF; cdr3_nt: TGTGCCAGCAGCCAGGAAATTGACACCAATGAGCAGTTCTTC
clone_size: -; v_call: TRBV28; j_call: TRBJ1-5; d_call: TRBD1; cdr3_aa: CASSLTGGNQPQHF; cdr3_nt: TGTGCCAGCAGTTTGACAGGGGGCAATCAGCCCCAGCATTTT
clone_size: many; v_call: TRBV3-1/TRBV3-2; j_call: TRBJ2-7; d_call: -; cdr3_aa: CASSQDRESSYEQYF; cdr3_nt: TGTGCCAGCAGCCAAGATAGGGAGAGCTCCTACGAGCAGTACTTC
clone_size: few; v_call: TRBV30; j_call: TRBJ2-7; d_call: TRBD2; cdr3_aa: CAWMVGTSGGTSYEQYF; cdr3_nt: TGTGCCTGGATGGTCGGGACTAGCGGGGGGACGAGCTACGAGCAGTACTTC
clone_size: -; v_call: TRBV6-6; j_call: TRBJ2-3; d_call: TRBD2; cdr3_aa: CASSYSSGGGPDTQYF; cdr3_nt: TGTGCCAGCAGTTACTCTAGCGGGGGGGGCCCAGATACGCAGTATTTT
clone_size: -; v_call: TRBV6-5; j_call: TRBJ1-4; d_call: -; cdr3_aa: CASRTASTNEKLFF; cdr3_nt: TGTGCCAGCCGTACAGCCTCAACTAATGAAAAACTGTTTTTT
clone_size: -; v_call: TRBV4-1; j_call: TRBJ2-2; d_call: -; cdr3_aa: CASSQDLTGELFF; cdr3_nt: TGCGCCAGCAGCCAAGATCTCACCGGGGAGCTGTTTTTT
clone_size: -; v_call: TRBV6-1; j_call: TRBJ1-3; d_call: -; cdr3_aa: CASSERGNTIYF; cdr3_nt: TGTGCCAGCAGTGAACGTGGAAACACCATATATTTT
clone_size: -; v_call: TRBV27; j_call: TRBJ2-5; d_call: -; cdr3_aa: CASSLSGGPSETQYF; cdr3_nt: TGTGCCAGCAGTTTATCGGGGGGGCCTTCCGAGACCCAGTACTTC
clone_size: -; v_call: TRBV4-3; j_call: TRBJ2-7; d_call: -; cdr3_aa: CASSQKSEGVYEQYF; cdr3_nt: TGCGCCAGCAGCCAAAAGAGTGAAGGGGTCTACGAGCAGTACTTC